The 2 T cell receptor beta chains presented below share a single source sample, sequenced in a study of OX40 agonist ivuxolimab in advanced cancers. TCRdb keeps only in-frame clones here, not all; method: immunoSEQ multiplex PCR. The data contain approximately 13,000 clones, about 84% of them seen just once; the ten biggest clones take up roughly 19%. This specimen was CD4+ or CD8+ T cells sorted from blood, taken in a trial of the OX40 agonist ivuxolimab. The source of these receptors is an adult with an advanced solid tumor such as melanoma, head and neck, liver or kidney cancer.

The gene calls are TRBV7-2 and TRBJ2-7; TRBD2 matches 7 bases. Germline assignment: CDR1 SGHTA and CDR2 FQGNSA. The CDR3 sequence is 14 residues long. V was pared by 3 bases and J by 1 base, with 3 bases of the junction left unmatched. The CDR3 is CASSFQRDSYEQYF. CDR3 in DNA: TGTGCCAGCAGCTTCCAGCGGGATTCCTACGAGCAGTACTTC.

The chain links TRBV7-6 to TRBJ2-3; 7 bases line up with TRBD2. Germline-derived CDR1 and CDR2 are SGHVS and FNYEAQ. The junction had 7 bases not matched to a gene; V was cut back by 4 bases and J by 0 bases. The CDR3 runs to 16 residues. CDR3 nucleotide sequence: TGTGCCAGCAGCTCTCCAAGCGGGACGAGCACAGATACGCAGTATTTT. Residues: CASSSPSGTSTDTQYF.